The entry that follows covers one T cell receptor beta chain sequence. Assay: immunoSEQ multiplex PCR; the TCRdb copy retains only in-frame clones and omits some. The table lists 150,000 to 200,000 clones, 91% of them singletons. This CDR3 comprises 13 residues. Germline CDR1 is SGHVS and CDR2 is FQNEAQ. V lost 0 bases, J lost 10 bases, and 12 bases lay in between. The sample originates from a study of control samples from healthy donors and cancer patients. The genes are TRBV7-8 and TRBJ1-2; D gene ambiguous. The TCR originated in a woman between 40 and 50 years old in good health. Sequenced material: blood. CDR3 DNA sequence: TGTGCCAGCAGCTTAGCCCCGGGGAGGAACTACACCTTC. Protein sequence: CASSLAPGRNYTF.